The 9 T cell receptor beta chains reported below all come from one sample, sequenced in a study of memory CD4+ T cells and cytomegalovirus serostatus. The sort gate was single viable CD3+CD4+CD8-CD45RO+ cells for memory CD4+ T cells. This table comes from immunoSEQ multiplex PCR, and its TCRdb copy is limited to in-frame clones, with some not included. The sample has some 52,000 clones, around four fifths seen once; the top ten hold about 0.8%. Input material: memory CD4+ T cells from blood. These receptors were obtained from an adult in good health and CMV-seronegative.

Notes on this clone: The junction does not match germline at one end; this may be a read error. This chain uses TRBV7-2 with TRBJ2-3, with 8 nucleotides matching TRBD2. The CDR3 totals 18 residues. Germline V lookup: CDR1 SGHTA, CDR2 FQGNSA. CDR3 loop: CASSKKIAGGRNTDTQYF. Here the CDR3 DNA reads TGTGCAAGCAGCAAGAAAATCGCGGGGGGTCGAAACACAGATACGCAGTATTTT.

This chain links TRBV2 with TRBJ1-1; 9 positions agree with TRBD1. Germline-derived CDR1 and CDR2 are SNHLY and FYNNEI. Unmatched junction bases numbered 2, after V lost 8 bases and J lost 1 base. The CDR3 is made up of 13 amino acids. CDR3 DNA: TGTGCCAGCCTGGACAGGGGGAACACTGAAGCTTTCTTT. Protein: CASLDRGNTEAFF.

The CDR3: CASRGLVGSTYGYTF. The CDR3 DNA reads as TGCGCCAGCAGGGGCCTAGTCGGATCTACCTATGGCTACACCTTC. The chain combines TRBV5-1 with TRBJ1-2; D unresolved. CDR3 length: 15 amino acids. V lost 5 bases, J lost 4 bases, and 18 bases lay in between. Germline V gives CDR1 SGHRS, CDR2 YFSETQ.

The rearrangement joins TRBV2 to TRBJ2-7; 7 nucleotides match TRBD1. CDR1 is SNHLY, CDR2 FYNNEI, per germline. With V trimmed by 8 bases and J by 2 bases, 6 bases remained unmatched. The CDR3 is 13 amino acids. In nucleotides, the CDR3 is TGTGCCAGCGGGACAGTTGGAACCTACGAGCAGTACTTC. Translation gives CASGTVGTYEQYF.

V usage is TRBV19 and J usage is TRBJ2-3, with D perhaps assigned TRBD1 or TRBD2 (5 bases each). The length of the CDR3 is 19 residues. CDR1 and CDR2 from the germline V gene are LNHDA and SQIVND (reference sequence). V was trimmed by 6 bases and J by 4 bases, leaving 29 bases between them. CDR3 in amino acids: CASRRSPFRDLVAPDTQYF. As DNA, the CDR3 is TGTGCCAGTAGACGCTCCCCGTTCCGGGACCTTGTCGCGCCAGATACGCAGTATTTT.

V and J are TRBV18 and TRBJ2-5; 14 bases line up with TRBD2. J gave up 7 bases and V 6 bases, and 4 bases lay outside the gene matches. Germline-derived CDR1 and CDR2 are KGHSH and LQKENI. There are 14 residues in the CDR3. The CDR3 DNA sequence: TGTGCCAGCTCGGGACTAGCGGGGGAATCGACCCAGTACTTC. Translating gives CASSGLAGESTQYF.

The rearrangement joins TRBV6-1 to TRBJ1-1; tentative D call: TRBD1 (5 bases). The germline gives CDR1 MNHNS, CDR2 SASEGT. The V and J ends lost 7 bases and 3 bases respectively, with 18 bases between them. CDR3 length: 15 residues. CDR3 bases: TGTGCCAGCATTAAGTCGGGGCAGTTTGACACTGAAGCTTTCTTT. Translated, it gives CASIKSGQFDTEAFF.

This rearrangement joins TRBV18 to TRBJ2-2; D could derive from TRBD1 or TRBD2 (5 bases each). This CDR3 has 13 residues. Trimming took 1 base from V and 6 from J, leaving 6 bases between them. The germline CDR1 and CDR2 sequences are KGHSH and LQKENI. CDR3 nucleotides: TGTGCCAGCTCACCACGAGGGGCCGGGGAGCTGTTTTTT. Protein: CASSPRGAGELFF.

This sequence joins TRBV5-6 and TRBJ2-2; TRBD1 is a possible D gene (6 bases). This CDR3 is built from 15 residues. The germline V gene encodes CDR1 SGHDT and CDR2 YYEEEE. V lost 4 bases and J 0 bases, leaving 10 bases between the germline ends. The CDR3 bases are TGTGCCAGCAGCACCAGGACAGCGAACACCGGGGAGCTGTTTTTT. Amino acids: CASSTRTANTGELFF.